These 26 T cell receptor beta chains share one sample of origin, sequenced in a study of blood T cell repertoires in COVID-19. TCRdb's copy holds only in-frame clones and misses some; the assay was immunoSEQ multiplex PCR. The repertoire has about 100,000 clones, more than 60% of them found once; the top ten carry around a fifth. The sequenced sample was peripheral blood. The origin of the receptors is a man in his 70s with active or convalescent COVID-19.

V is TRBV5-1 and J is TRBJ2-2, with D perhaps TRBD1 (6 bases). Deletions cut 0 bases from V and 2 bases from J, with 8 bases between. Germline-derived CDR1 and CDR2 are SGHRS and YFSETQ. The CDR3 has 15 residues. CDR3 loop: CASSLGGHNTGELFF. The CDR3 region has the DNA TGCGCCAGCAGCTTGGGGGGGCACAACACCGGGGAGCTGTTTTTT.

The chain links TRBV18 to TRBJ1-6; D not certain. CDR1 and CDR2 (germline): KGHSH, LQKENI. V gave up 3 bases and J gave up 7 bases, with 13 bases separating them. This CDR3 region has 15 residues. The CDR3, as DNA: TGTGCCAGCTCACCGTCAGAGGTCCCAAATTCACCCCTCCACTTT. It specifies CASSPSEVPNSPLHF.

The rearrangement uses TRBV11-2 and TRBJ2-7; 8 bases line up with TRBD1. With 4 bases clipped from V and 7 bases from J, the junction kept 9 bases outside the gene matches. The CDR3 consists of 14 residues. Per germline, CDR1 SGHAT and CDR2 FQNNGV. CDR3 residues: CASSWDRSSREQYF. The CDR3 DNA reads TGTGCCAGCAGCTGGGACAGGAGCTCGAGAGAGCAGTACTTC. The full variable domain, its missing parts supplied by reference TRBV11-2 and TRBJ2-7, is EAGVAQSPRYKIIEKRQSVAFWCNPISGHATLYWYQQILGQGPKLLIQFQNNGVVDDSQLPKDRFSAERLKGVDSTLKIQPAKLEDSAVYLCASSWDRSSREQYFGPGTRLTVT.

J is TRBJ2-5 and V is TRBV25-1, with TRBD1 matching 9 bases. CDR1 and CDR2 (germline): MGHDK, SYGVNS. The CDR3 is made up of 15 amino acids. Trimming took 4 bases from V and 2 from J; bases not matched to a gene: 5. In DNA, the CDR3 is TGTGCCAGCAGTGGGGGACAGGGACCTCAAGAGACCCAGTACTTC. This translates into CASSGGQGPQETQYF.

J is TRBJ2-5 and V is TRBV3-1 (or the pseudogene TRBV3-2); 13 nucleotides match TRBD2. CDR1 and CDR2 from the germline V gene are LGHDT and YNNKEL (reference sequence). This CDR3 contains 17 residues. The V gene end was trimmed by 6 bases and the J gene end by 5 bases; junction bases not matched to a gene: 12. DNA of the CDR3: TGTGCCAGCAGTGGGGGACTAGCGGGATTTAAGAGGGAGACCCAGTACTTC. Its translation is CASSGGLAGFKRETQYF.

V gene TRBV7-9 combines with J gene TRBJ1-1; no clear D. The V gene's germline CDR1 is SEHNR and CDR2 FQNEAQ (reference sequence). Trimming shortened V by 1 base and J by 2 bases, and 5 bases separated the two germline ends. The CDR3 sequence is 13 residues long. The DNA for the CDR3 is TGTGCCAGCAGCTTAGGTCAAAACACTGAAGCTTTCTTT. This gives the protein CASSLGQNTEAFF.

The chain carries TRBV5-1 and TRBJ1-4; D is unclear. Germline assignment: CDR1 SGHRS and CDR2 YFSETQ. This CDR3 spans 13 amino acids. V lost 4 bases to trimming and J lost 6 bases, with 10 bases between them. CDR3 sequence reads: CASSPSVHEKLFF. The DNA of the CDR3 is TGCGCCAGCAGCCCGTCGGTCCATGAAAAACTGTTTTTT. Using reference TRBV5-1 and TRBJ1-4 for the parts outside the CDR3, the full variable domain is KAGVTQTPRYLIKTRGQQVTLSCSPISGHRSVSWYQQTPGQGLQFLFEYFSETQRNKGNFPGRFSGRQFSNSRSEMNVSTLELGDSALYLCASSPSVHEKLFFGSGTQLSVL.

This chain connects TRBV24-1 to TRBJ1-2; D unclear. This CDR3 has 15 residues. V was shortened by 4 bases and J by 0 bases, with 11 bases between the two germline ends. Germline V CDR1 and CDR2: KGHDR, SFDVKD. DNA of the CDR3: TGTGCCACCAGTGACCAGGACGGGGCTAACTATGGCTACACCTTC. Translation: CATSDQDGANYGYTF.

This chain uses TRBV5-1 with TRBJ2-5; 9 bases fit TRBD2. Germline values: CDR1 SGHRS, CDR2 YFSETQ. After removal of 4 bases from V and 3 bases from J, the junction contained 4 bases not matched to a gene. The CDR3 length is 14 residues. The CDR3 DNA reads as TGCGCCAGCAGCGGCGGGGGGGCCGAAGAGACCCAGTACTTC. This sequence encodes CASSGGGAEETQYF.

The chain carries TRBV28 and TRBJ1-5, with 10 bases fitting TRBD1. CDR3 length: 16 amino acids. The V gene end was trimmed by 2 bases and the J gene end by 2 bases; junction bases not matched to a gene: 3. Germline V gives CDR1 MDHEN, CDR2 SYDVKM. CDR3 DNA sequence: TGTGCCAGCAGTTTAGTGACAGGGGGCGGCAATCAGCCCCAGCATTTT. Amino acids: CASSLVTGGGNQPQHF.

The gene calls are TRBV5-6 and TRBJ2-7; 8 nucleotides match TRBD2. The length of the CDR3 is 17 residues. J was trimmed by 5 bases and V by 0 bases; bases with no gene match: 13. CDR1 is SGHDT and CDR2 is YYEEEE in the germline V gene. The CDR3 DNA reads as TGTGCCAGCAGCTTGGTTTGGGGTTCCGCGGGAGGAAACGAGCAGTACTTC. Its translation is CASSLVWGSAGGNEQYF. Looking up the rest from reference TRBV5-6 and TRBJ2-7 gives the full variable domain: DAGVTQSPTHLIKTRGQQVTLRCSPKSGHDTVSWYQQALGQGPQFIFQYYEEEERQRGNFPDRFSGHQFPNYSSELNVNALLLGDSALYLCASSLVWGSAGGNEQYFGPGTRLTVT.

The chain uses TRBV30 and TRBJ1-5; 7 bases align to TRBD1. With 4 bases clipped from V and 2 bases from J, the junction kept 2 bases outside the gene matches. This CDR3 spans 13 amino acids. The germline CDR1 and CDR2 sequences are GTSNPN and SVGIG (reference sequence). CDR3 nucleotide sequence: TGTGCCTGGAACACAGGGGGCAATCAGCCCCAGCATTTT. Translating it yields CAWNTGGNQPQHF.

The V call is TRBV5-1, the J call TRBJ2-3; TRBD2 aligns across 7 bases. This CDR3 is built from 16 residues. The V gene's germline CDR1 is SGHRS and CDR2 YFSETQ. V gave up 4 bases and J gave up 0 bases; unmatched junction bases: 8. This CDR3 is CASSTASGSSTDTQYF. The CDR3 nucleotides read TGCGCCAGCAGCACCGCTAGCGGATCAAGCACAGATACGCAGTATTTT.

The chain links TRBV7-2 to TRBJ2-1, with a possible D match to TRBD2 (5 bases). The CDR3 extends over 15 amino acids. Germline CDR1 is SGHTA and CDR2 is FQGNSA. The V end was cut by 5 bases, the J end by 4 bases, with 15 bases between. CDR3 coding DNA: TGTGCCAGCAGCACCGGACGGGAAGTATACAATGAGCAGTTCTTC. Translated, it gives CASSTGREVYNEQFF.

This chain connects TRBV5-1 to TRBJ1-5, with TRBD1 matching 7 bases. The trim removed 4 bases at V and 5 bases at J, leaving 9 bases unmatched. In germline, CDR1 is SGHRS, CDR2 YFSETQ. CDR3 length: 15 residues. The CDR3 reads CASSPSTGTHQPQHF. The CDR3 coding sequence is TGCGCCAGCAGCCCCTCGACAGGGACCCATCAGCCCCAGCATTTT.

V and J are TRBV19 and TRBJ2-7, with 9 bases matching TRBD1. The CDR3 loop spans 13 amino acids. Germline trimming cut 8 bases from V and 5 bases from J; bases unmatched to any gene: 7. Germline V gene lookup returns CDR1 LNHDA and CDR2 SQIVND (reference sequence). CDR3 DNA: TGTGCCAGTGGGGACAGGGACAACCACGAGCAGTACTTC. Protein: CASGDRDNHEQYF.

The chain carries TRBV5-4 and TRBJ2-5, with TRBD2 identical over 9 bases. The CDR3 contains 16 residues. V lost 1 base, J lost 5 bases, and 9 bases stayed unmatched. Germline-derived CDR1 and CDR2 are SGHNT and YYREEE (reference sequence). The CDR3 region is CASSLSAGGQGETQYF. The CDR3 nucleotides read TGTGCCAGCAGCTTGTCTGCGGGGGGGCAGGGGGAGACCCAGTACTTC.

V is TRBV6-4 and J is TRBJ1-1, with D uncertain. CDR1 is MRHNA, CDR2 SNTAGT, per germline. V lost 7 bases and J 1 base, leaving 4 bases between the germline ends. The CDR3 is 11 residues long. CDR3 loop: CASTENTEAFF. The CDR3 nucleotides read TGTGCCAGCACAGAGAACACTGAAGCTTTCTTT.

The CDR3 DNA reads TGTGCCAGTACCCCGACAGGGAGGTTCACTGAAGCTTTCTTT. This sequence encodes CASTPTGRFTEAFF. V and J are TRBV19 and TRBJ1-1; TRBD1 matches at 7 bases. V gave up 7 bases and J gave up 4 bases; unmatched junction bases: 9. This CDR3 region has 14 residues. Germline values: CDR1 LNHDA, CDR2 SQIVND (reference sequence).

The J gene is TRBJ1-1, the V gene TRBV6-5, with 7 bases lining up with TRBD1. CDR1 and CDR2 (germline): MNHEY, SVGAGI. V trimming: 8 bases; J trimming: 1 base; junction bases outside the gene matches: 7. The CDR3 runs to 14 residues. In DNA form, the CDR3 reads TGTGCCAGCCGGACGGGACAGCCGAACACTGAAGCTTTCTTT. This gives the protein CASRTGQPNTEAFF.

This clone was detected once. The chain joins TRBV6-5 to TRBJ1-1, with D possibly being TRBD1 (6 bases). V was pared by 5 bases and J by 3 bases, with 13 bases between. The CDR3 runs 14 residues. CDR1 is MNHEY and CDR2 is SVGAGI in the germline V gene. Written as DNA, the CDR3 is TGTGCCAGCAGTAACAGCAGGGGAGACACTGAAGCTTTCTTT. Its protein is CASSNSRGDTEAFF.

This CDR3 is CASSLMPGSGNTIYF. CDR3 sequence (DNA): TGTGCCAGCAGCTTAATGCCCGGGTCTGGAAACACCATATATTTT. The V and J genes are TRBV7-3 and TRBJ1-3; D ambiguous. This CDR3 region has 15 residues. The V and J ends lost 1 base and 1 base respectively, with 8 bases between them. Germline V CDR1 and CDR2: SGHTA, FQGTGA.

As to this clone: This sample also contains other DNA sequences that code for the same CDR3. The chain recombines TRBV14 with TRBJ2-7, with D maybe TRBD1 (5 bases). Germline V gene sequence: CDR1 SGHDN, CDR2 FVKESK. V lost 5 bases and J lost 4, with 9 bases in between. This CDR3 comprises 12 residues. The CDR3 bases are TGTGCCAGCAGCTATACAGGATACGAGCAGTACTTC. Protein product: CASSYTGYEQYF.

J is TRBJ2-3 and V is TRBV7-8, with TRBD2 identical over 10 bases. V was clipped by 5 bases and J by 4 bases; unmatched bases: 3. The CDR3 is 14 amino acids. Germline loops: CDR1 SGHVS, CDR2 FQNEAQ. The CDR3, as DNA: TGTGCCAGCAGCCCTAGCGGGAGCGCAGATACGCAGTATTTT. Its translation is CASSPSGSADTQYF.

For the CDR3, the DNA is TGTGCCAGCAGTTTTATACAGGGTGGTCAGCCCCAGCATTTT. Its translation: CASSFIQGGQPQHF. This chain links TRBV28 with TRBJ1-5, with D perhaps matching TRBD1 (6 bases). The CDR3 has 14 residues. The germline gives CDR1 MDHEN, CDR2 SYDVKM. Trimming cost V 3 bases and J 6 bases, with 12 bases left between them.

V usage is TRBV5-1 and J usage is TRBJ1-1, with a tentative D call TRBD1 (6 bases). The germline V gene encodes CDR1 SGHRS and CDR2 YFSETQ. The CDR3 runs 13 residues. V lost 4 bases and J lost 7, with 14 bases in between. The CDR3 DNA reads TGCGCCAGCAGCGCCATACAGGGTGGTGAAGCTTTCTTT. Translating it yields CASSAIQGGEAFF.